This T cell receptor beta chain was documented in a study of blood T cell repertoires in COVID-19. For the study at large: Nucleic acid was either cDNA or gDNA, and it came from T cells, B-cell-depleted T cells, or PBMCs.

Some clones are missing from TCRdb's copy, which holds only in-frame ones; the method was immunoSEQ multiplex PCR. Of hundreds of thousands of clones listed, 88% are singletons. The germline gives CDR1 MDHEN, CDR2 SYDVKM. The junction had 11 bases not matched to a gene; V was cut back by 5 bases and J by 4 bases. The CDR3 is 16 residues long. The chain joins TRBV28 to TRBJ2-1, with 7 bases lining up with TRBD1. Sample: peripheral blood. The clonotype originates from a woman between 50 and 59 years old with active or convalescent COVID-19. The CDR3 region is CASSPLTGNQYNEQFF. CDR3 DNA sequence: TGTGCCAGCAGTCCGCTGACAGGGAACCAATACAATGAGCAGTTCTTC. The variable domain in full, completed from reference TRBV28 and TRBJ2-1, reads DVKVTQSSRYLVKRTGEKVFLECVQDMDHENMFWYRQDPGLGLRLIYFSYDVKMKEKGDIPEGYSVSREKKERFSLILESASTNQTSMYLCASSPLTGNQYNEQFFGPGTRLTVL.